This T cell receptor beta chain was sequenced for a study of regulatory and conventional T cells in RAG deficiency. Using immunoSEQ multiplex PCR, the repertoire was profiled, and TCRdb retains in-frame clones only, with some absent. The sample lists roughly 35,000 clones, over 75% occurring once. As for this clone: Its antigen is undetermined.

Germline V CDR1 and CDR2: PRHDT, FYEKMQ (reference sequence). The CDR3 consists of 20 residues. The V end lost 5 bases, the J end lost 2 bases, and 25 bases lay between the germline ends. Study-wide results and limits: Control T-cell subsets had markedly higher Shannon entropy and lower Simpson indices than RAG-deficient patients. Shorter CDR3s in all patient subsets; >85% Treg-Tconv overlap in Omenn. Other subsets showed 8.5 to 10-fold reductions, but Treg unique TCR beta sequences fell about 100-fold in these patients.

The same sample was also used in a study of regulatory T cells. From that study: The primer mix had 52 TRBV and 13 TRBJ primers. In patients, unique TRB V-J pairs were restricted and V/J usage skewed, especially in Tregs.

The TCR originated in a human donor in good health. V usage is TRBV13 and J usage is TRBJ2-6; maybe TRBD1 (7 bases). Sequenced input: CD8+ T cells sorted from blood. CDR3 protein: CASSAYTRTGGAAGANVLTF. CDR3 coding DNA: TGTGCCAGCAGCGCCTACACTCGGACAGGAGGGGCGGCTGGGGCCAACGTCCTGACTTTC. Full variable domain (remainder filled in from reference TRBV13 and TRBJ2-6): AAGVIQSPRHLIKEKRETATLKCYPIPRHDTVYWYQQGPGQDPQFLISFYEKMQSDKGSIPDRFSAQQFSDYHSELNMSSLELGDSALYFCASSAYTRTGGAAGANVLTFGAGSRLTVL.